Listed here is a single TCR beta chain. The source of the sample is a study of cytomegalovirus exposure and HLA in healthy donors. PCR employed 60 Vbeta and 13 Jbeta primers. Clones were read by immunoSEQ multiplex PCR, and TCRdb kept only the in-frame ones, dropping some. The top ten clones hold 2.6% of a sample with around 100,000 clones, 74% of them seen once. The CDR3 consists of 16 residues. Trimming left V 1 base short and J 0 bases short, with 8 bases between. Looked up from germline, CDR1 is SGHRS and CDR2 is YFSETQ. The chain has TRBV5-1 and TRBJ2-6; D call uncertain. Sequencing input: PBMCs. This clonotype was obtained from a man aged 45-65 years in good health and CMV-seropositive. The CDR3 sequence: CASSLQELSGANVLTF. Here the CDR3 DNA reads TGCGCCAGCAGCTTGCAAGAACTCTCTGGGGCCAACGTCCTGACTTTC.